This TCR beta chain was sequenced for a study of T cell repertoires in cytomegalovirus infection. Looking at the study overall: HLA-B-restricted CMV epitopes that are well studied, plus recently identified HLA-C-restricted ones, were used by the study. A matching HLA type, together with CMV infection, was signaled by public TCR beta signatures.

Broader study findings: Based on cumulative public TCR beta family frequency, carriers of CMV plus the relevant HLA were identified. HLA-C-restricted, CMV-specific TCR beta clonotypes were dominant ex vivo.

TCRdb reanalysed the reads using MiXCR and keeps one entry per CDR3 protein. The repertoire consists of about 470,000 distinct CDR3 sequences, with about 44% occurring once and the leading ten covering 43%. This clonotype appeared once. The antigen is undetermined. Trimming shortened V by 5 bases and J by 11 bases, and 15 bases separated the two germline ends. The CDR3 contains 12 residues. This sequence joins TRBV12-3 or TRBV12-4 and TRBJ1-1; D may be TRBD1 (5 bases). The receptor's source is a human donor in good health (CMV status not recorded). Some clones in this sample may be carry-over from other donors' samples. The source material was cultured PBMCs, sampled from culture after CMV antigen stimulation. CDR3 nucleotide sequence: TGTGCCAGCAGTCCCTCGGGACGGTGGGCTTTCTTT. Protein: CASSPSGRWAFF.